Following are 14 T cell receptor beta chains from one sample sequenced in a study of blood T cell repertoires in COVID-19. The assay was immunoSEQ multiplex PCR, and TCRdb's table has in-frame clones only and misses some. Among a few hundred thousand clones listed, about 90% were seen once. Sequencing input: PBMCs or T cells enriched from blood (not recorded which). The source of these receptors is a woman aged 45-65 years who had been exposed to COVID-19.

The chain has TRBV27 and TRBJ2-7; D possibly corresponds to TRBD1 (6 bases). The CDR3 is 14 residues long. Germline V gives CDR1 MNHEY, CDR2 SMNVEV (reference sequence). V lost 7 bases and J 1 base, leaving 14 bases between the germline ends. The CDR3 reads CASNALQGSYEQYF. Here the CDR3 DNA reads TGTGCCAGCAACGCTTTACAGGGTTCCTACGAGCAGTACTTC.

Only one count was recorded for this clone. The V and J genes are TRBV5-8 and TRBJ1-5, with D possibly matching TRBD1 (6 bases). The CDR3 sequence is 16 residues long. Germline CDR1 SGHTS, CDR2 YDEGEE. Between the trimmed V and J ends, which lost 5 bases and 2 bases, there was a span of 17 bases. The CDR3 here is CASRRPTGQGNQPQHF. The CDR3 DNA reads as TGTGCCAGCAGACGTCCCACAGGGCAGGGCAATCAGCCCCAGCATTTT.

The CDR3 here is CASSRTQGGGTEAFF. DNA for the CDR3: TGCGCCAGCTCCAGGACCCAGGGAGGAGGCACTGAAGCTTTCTTT. This chain links TRBV5-1 with TRBJ1-1; possibly TRBD1 for D (5 bases). The CDR3 has 15 residues. The germline CDR1 and CDR2 sequences are SGHRS and YFSETQ. Trimming removed 7 bases from V and 4 bases from J, with 20 bases in between.

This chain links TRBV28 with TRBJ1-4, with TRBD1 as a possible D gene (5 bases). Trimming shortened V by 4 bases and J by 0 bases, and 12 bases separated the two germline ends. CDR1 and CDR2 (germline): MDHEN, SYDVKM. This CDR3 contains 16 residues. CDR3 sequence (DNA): TGTGCCAGCAGTTACTGGGGGGGAGCAACTAATGAAAAACTGTTTTTT. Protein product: CASSYWGGATNEKLFF.

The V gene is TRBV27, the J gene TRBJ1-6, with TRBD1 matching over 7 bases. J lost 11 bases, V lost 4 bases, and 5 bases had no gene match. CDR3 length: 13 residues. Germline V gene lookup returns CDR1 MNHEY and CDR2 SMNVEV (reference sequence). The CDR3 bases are TGTGCCAGCAGTTGGGACAGAAATCCACCCCTCCACTTT. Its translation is CASSWDRNPPLHF.

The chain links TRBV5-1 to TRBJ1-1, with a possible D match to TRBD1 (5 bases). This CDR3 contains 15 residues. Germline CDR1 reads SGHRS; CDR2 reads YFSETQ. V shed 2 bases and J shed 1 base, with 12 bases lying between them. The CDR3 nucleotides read TGCGCCAGCAGCTTCGAACAGGCCACGAACACTGAAGCTTTCTTT. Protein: CASSFEQATNTEAFF.

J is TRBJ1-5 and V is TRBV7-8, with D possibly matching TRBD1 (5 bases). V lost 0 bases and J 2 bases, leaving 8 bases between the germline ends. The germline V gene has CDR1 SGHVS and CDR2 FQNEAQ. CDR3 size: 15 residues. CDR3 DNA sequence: TGTGCCAGCAGCTTAGCGCGGGGGGGCAATCAGCCCCAGCATTTT. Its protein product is CASSLARGGNQPQHF.

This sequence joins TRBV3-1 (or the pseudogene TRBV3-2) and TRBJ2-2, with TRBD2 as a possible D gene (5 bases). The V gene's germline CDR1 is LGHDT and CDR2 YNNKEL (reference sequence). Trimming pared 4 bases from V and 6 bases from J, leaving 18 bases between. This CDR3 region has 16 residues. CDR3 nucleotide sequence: TGTGCCAGCAGCCGTTCTCCGGGATCCTTTGCCGGGGAGCTGTTTTTT. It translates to CASSRSPGSFAGELFF.

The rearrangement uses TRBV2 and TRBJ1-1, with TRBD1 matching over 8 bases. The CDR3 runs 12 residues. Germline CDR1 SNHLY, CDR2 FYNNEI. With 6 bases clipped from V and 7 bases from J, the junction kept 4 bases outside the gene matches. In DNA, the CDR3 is TGTGCCAGCAGGGCTGGACAGGGTGAAGCTTTCTTT. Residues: CASRAGQGEAFF.

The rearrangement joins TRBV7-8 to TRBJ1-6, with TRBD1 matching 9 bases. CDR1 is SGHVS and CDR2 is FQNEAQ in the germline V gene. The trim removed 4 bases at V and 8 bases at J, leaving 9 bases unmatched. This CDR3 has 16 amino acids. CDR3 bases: TGTGCCAGCAGCTCCGGGACAGGGAGGTTTTATTCACCCCTCCACTTT. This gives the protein CASSSGTGRFYSPLHF.

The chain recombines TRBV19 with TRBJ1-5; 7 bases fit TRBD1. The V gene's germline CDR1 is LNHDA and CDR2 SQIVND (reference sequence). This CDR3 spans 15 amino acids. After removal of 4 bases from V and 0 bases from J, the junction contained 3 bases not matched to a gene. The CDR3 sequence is CASSKQGYSNQPQHF. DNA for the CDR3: TGTGCCAGTAGTAAACAGGGGTATAGCAATCAGCCCCAGCATTTT.

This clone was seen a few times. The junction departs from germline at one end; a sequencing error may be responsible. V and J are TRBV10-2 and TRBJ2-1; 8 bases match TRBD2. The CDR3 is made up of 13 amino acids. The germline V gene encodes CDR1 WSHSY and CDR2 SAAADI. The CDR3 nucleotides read TGCGCCGGCAGCAGCGGGGGATCAAATGAGCAGTTCTTC. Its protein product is CAGSSGGSNEQFF.

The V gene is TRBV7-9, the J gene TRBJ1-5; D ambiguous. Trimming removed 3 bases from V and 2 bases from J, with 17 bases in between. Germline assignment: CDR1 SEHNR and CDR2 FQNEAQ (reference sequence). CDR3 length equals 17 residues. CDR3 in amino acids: CASSFGPRKKGNQPQHF. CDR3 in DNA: TGTGCCAGCAGCTTCGGTCCCAGGAAGAAGGGCAATCAGCCCCAGCATTTT. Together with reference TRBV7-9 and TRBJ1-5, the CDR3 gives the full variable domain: DTGVSQNPRHKITKRGQNVTFRCDPISEHNRLYWYRQTLGQGPEFLTYFQNEAQLEKSRLLSDRFSAERPKGSFSTLEIQRTEQGDSAMYLCASSFGPRKKGNQPQHFGDGTRLSIL.

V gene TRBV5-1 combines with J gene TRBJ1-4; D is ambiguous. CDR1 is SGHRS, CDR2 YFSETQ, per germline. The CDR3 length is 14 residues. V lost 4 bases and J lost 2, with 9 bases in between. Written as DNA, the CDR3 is TGCGCCAGCAGCGCGGCTGGGACTAATGAAAAACTGTTTTTT. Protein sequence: CASSAAGTNEKLFF.